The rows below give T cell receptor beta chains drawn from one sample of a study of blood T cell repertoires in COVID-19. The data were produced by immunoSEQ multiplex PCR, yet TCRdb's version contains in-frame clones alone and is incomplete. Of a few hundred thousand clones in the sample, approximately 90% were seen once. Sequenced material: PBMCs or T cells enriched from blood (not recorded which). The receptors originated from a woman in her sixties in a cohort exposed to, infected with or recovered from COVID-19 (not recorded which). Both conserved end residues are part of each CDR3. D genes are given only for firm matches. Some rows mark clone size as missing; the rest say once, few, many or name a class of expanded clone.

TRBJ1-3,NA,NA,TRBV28,TGTGCCAGCATGGGAGGGACTGGAAACACCATATATTTT,CASMGGTGNTIYF
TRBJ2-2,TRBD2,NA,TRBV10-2,TGCGCCAGCAGGGGCCGGGAGGGCACCGGGGAGCTGTTTTTT,CASRGREGTGELFF
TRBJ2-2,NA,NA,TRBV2,TGTGCCAGCAGTGAAGCGCCCAGATCCGGGGAGCTGTTTTTT,CASSEAPRSGELFF
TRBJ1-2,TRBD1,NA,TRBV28,TGTGCCAGCAGTTTATTAATCCAGGGGGATGGCTACACCTTC,CASSLLIQGDGYTF
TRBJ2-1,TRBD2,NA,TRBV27,TGTGCCAGCAGTATAGGACTAGCGGGAGCTATTGGTTACAATGAGCAGTTCTTC,CASSIGLAGAIGYNEQFF
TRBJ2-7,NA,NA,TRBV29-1,TGCAGCGTTGAAGATCAGATTCAGGGGAAGATCGGGCAGTACTTC,CSVEDQIQGKIGQYF
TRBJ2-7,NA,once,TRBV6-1,TGTGCCAGCAGTGAAGGCCCAGGGCCCTACGAGCAGTACTTC,CASSEGPGPYEQYF
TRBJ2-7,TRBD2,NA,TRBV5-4,TGTGCCAGCAGCATGACTAGCGGGGATACCTACGAGCAGTACTTC,CASSMTSGDTYEQYF
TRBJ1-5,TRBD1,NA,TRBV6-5,TGTGCCAGCACCGGGACAGGGCGTCAGCCCCAGCATTTT,CASTGTGRQPQHF
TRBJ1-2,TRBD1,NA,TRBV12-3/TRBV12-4,TGTGCCAGCAGTTCAGGGGGAGACTATGGCTACACCTTC,CASSSGGDYGYTF
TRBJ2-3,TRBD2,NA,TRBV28,TGTGCCAGCAGCCCCTGGGGGAGGGGCACAGATACGCAGTATTTT,CASSPWGRGTDTQYF
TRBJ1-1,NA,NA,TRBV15,TGTGCCACCAGCAGAGATAGGGACACGGACACTGAAGCTTTCTTT,CATSRDRDTDTEAFF
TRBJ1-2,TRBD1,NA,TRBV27,TGTGCCAGCAGCGGGACAGTCAGTAACTATGGCTACACCTTC,CASSGTVSNYGYTF
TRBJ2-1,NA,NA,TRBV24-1,TGTGCCACCAGTGATACCTCGGGACATCTTCACAATGAGCAGTTCTTC,CATSDTSGHLHNEQFF
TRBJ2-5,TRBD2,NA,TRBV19,TGTGCCAGTACCCAGTGGGCGGGAGAAGAGACCCAGTACTTC,CASTQWAGEETQYF
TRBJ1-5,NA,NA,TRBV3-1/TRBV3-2,TGTGCCAGCAGCCCCGGGACACTATTCAATCAGCCCCAGCATTTT,CASSPGTLFNQPQHF
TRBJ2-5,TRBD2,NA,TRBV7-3,TGTGCCAGCAGCGCTAGCGGGAGGGGAGAGACCCAGTACTTC,CASSASGRGETQYF
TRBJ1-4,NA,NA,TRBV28,TGTGCCAGCAGGGGGGGAACAGCAACTAATGAAAAACTGTTTTTT,CASRGGTATNEKLFF
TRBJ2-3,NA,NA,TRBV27,TGTGCCAGCAGTCTTTCTCCCAGGCAGGTTAGCACAGATACGCAGTATTTT,CASSLSPRQVSTDTQYF
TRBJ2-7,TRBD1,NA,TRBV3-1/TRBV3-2,TGTGCCAGCAGCCAAGAAGGACAGGGAACCAAGTACTTC,CASSQEGQGTKYF
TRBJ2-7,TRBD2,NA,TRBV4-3,TGCGCCAGCAGCCAATGGGCGGGGATCGCAGATAGCGGGTACGAGCAGTACTTC,CASSQWAGIADSGYEQYF
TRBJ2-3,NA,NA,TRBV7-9,TGTGCCAGCAGCGGACGGGACTTTACAGATACGCAGTATTTT,CASSGRDFTDTQYF
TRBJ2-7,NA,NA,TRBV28,TGTGCCAGCAACATCAGGACAGCTCCCTACGAGCAGTACTTC,CASNIRTAPYEQYF
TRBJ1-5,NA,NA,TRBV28,TGTGCCAGCAGTTTATCGAACCGGGGTTATAGCAATCAGCCCCAGCATTTT,CASSLSNRGYSNQPQHF
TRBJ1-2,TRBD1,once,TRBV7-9,TGTGCCAGCAGCTTAGAACAGGGGGGCTATGGCTACACCTTC,CASSLEQGGYGYTF
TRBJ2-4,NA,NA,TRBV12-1,TGTGCCAGCAGCTTTGGCGGGACAGGGGCCAAAAACATTCAGTACTTC,CASSFGGTGAKNIQYF
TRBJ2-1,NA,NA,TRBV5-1,TGCGCCAGCAGCCCACAAGCGGCGAGCTCCTACAATGAGCAGTTCTTC,CASSPQAASSYNEQFF
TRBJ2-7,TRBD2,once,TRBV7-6,TGTGCCAGCAGTCTTACTAGCGGAGACGGGGGGGAGCAGTACTTC,CASSLTSGDGGEQYF
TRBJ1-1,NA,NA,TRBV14,TGTGCCAGCAGCCAAGTTTATGGTCGACAGCCCAACACTGAAGCTTTCTTT,CASSQVYGRQPNTEAFF
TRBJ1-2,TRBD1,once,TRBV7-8,TGTGCCAGCAGCTTAGACAGGGGGGATGGCTACACCTTC,CASSLDRGDGYTF